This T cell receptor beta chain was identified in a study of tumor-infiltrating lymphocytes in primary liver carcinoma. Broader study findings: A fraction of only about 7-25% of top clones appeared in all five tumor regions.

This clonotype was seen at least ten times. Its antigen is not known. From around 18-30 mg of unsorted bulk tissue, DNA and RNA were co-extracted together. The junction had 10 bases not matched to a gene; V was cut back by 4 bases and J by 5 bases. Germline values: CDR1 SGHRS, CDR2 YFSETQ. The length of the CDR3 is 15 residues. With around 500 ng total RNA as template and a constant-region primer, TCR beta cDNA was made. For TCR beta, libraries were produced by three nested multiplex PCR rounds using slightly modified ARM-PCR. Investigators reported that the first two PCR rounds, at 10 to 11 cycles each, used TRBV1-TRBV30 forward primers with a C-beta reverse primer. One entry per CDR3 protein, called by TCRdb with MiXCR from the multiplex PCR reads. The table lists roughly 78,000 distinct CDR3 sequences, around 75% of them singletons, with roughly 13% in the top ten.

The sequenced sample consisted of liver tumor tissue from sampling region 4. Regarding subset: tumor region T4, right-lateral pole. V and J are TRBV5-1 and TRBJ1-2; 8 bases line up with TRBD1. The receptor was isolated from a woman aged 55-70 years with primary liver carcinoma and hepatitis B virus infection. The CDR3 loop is CASSLRTGHGYGYTF. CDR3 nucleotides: TGCGCCAGCAGCCTACGGACAGGGCACGGATATGGCTACACCTTC.